This T cell receptor beta chain was recovered during a study of blood T cell repertoires in COVID-19. Study information: The United States, Italy and Spain supplied acute and convalescent COVID-19 samples. T cells, B-cell-depleted T cells, or PBMCs supplied cDNA or gDNA.

J lost 10 bases, V lost 3 bases, and 3 bases had no gene match. Germline V gene sequence: CDR1 SEHNR, CDR2 FQNEAQ (reference sequence). The CDR3 loop spans 14 amino acids. Methods used by the authors: The authors estimated nucleated cell counts from reference gene primer amplification. Using immunoSEQ multiplex PCR, the repertoire was profiled, and TCRdb retains in-frame clones only, with some absent. V and J calls and clone size are those listed in that table; D and trimming were worked out from the DNA. The table records about 61,000 clones, about 90% of them present only once. The TCR originated in a human donor in a cohort sampled during active COVID-19. The rearrangement joins TRBV7-9 to TRBJ1-6, with TRBD1 identical over 10 bases. Sequenced sample: peripheral blood. The DNA of the CDR3 is TGTGCCAGCAGCTTTGACAGGGGGCGATCACCCCTCCACTTT. Protein sequence: CASSFDRGRSPLHF. Full variable domain (remainder filled in from reference TRBV7-9 and TRBJ1-6): DTGVSQNPRHKITKRGQNVTFRCDPISEHNRLYWYRQTLGQGPEFLTYFQNEAQLEKSRLLSDRFSAERPKGSFSTLEIQRTEQGDSAMYLCASSFDRGRSPLHFGNGTRLTVT.